Shown below are 10 T cell receptor beta chains from a single sample sequenced in a study of cytomegalovirus exposure and HLA in healthy donors. In the PCR, 60 Vbeta and 13 Jbeta primers were used. Libraries were prepared by immunoSEQ multiplex PCR; TCRdb keeps only in-frame clonotypes and omits some of them. This sample's table has more than 200,000 clones. Sequencing was carried out using PBMCs. The receptors come from a woman younger than 45 in good health and CMV-seropositive.

The rearrangement joins TRBV5-1 to TRBJ1-1; D gene unclear. V lost 0 bases, J lost 1 base, and 10 bases lay in between. Germline V lookup: CDR1 SGHRS, CDR2 YFSETQ. The CDR3 consists of 15 residues. In DNA form, the CDR3 reads TGCGCCAGCAGCTTGGGTGTGGGCGAGAACACTGAAGCTTTCTTT. This sequence encodes CASSLGVGENTEAFF.

This chain uses TRBV5-1 with TRBJ1-2, with 9 bases aligning to TRBD1. CDR1 SGHRS and CDR2 YFSETQ come from the germline V gene. The CDR3 has 15 residues. The V gene end was trimmed by 4 bases and the J gene end by 7 bases; junction bases not matched to a gene: 11. The CDR3 protein is CASSPGQGRHTGYTF. The CDR3 DNA reads as TGCGCCAGCAGCCCAGGACAGGGGCGCCATACTGGCTACACCTTC.

The chain joins TRBV2 to TRBJ2-7; the D is unclear. Trimming took 4 bases from V and 1 from J, leaving 8 bases between them. Germline-derived CDR1 and CDR2 are SNHLY and FYNNEI. This CDR3 has 13 amino acids. The CDR3 here is CASSGDFSYEQYF. The DNA of the CDR3 is TGTGCCAGCAGTGGCGACTTTTCCTACGAGCAGTACTTC.

The V call is TRBV19, the J call TRBJ2-3, with 9 bases matching TRBD1. Germline CDR1 and CDR2: LNHDA and SQIVND (reference sequence). V shed 8 bases and J 0 bases; nucleotides not matched to a gene: 3. The CDR3 contains 14 residues. The CDR3 reads CASRDRASTDTQYF. The CDR3, as DNA: TGTGCCAGTCGGGACAGGGCTAGCACAGATACGCAGTATTTT.

The chain has TRBV19 and TRBJ1-6; no reliable D call. Germline lookup yields CDR1 LNHDA and CDR2 SQIVND (reference sequence). The CDR3 totals 16 residues. V lost 5 bases, J lost 11 bases, and 22 bases lay in between. CDR3 amino acids: CASSSYVTTTLTPLHF. Here the CDR3 DNA reads TGTGCCAGTAGTTCCTATGTTACTACAACTTTAACACCCCTCCACTTT.

This chain links TRBV7-7 with TRBJ2-5, with 9 bases lining up with TRBD2. The length of the CDR3 is 15 residues. The germline V gene has CDR1 SSHAT and CDR2 FNYEAQ (reference sequence). V gave up 2 bases and J gave up 2 bases; unmatched junction bases: 3. CDR3 residues: CASSLSGGSQETQYF. In nucleotides, the CDR3 is TGTGCCAGCAGCTTAAGCGGGGGGAGTCAAGAGACCCAGTACTTC.

V usage is TRBV4-2 and J usage is TRBJ2-3; D is unresolved. The germline V and J ends were trimmed by 4 bases and 1 base, with 9 bases remaining between them. Germline assignment: CDR1 LGHNA and CDR2 YNFKEQ. This CDR3 is 14 amino acids long. CDR3 coding DNA: TGTGCCAGCAGCCTAGGCGGCCGCACAGATACGCAGTATTTT. This gives the protein CASSLGGRTDTQYF.

The gene calls are TRBV19 and TRBJ1-2; possible D gene TRBD1, 5 bases. V dropped 3 bases and J dropped 7 bases, with 18 bases sitting between them. The CDR3 has 15 residues. Germline loops: CDR1 LNHDA, CDR2 SQIVND (reference sequence). CDR3 coding DNA: TGTGCCAGTAGTATCACCGGGACTCCGGGGAGTGGCTACACCTTC. Translating gives CASSITGTPGSGYTF.

The CDR3 region has the DNA TGCGCCAGCAGCCATCCCACAGGGGGGGAAGAGACCCAGTACTTC. Encoded protein: CASSHPTGGEETQYF. The V call is TRBV4-1, the J call TRBJ2-5, with D maybe TRBD1 (8 bases). The V and J ends lost 3 bases and 3 bases respectively, with 14 bases between them. Germline CDR1 reads MGHRA; CDR2 reads YSYEKL. The CDR3 runs to 15 residues.

The chain is built from TRBV6-5 and TRBJ1-6; D remains unclear. Germline CDR1 is MNHEY and CDR2 is SVGAGI. The CDR3 consists of 15 residues. Trimming left V 6 bases short and J 2 bases short, with 11 bases between. This CDR3 is CASSPQNTYNSPLHF. The CDR3 bases are TGTGCCAGCAGCCCTCAAAACACCTATAATTCACCCCTCCACTTT.